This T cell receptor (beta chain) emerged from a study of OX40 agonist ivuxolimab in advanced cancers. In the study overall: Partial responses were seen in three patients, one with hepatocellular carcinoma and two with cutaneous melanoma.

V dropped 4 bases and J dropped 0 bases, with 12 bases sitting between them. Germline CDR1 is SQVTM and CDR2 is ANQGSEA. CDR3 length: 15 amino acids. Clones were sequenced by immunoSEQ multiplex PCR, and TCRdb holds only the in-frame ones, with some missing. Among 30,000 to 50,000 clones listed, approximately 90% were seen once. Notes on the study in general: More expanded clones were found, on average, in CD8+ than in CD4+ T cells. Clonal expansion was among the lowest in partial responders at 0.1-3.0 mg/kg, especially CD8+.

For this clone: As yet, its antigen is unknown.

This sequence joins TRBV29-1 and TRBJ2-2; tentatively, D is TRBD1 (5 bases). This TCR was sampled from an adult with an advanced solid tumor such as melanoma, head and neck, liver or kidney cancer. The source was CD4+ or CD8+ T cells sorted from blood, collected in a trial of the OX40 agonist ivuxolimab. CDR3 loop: CSVGGRLANTGELFF. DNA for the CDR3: TGCAGCGTTGGGGGCCGCCTCGCGAACACCGGGGAGCTGTTTTTT.